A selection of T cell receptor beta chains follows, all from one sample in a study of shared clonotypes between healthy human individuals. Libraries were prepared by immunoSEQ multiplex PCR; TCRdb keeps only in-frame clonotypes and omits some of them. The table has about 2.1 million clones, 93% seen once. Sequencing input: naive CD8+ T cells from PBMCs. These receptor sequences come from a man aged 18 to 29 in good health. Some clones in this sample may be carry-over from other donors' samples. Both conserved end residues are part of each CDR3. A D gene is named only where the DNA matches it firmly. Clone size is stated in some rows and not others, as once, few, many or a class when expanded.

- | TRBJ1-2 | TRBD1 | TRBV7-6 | CASSPSGTGIGGYTF | TGTGCCAGCAGCCCCTCGGGGACAGGGATAGGCGGCTACACCTTC
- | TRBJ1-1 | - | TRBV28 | CASSLSYTGNTEAFF | TGTGCCAGCAGTTTATCGTACACAGGGAACACTGAAGCTTTCTTT
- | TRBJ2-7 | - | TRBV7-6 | CASSSAGASYEQYF | TGTGCCAGCAGCTCTGCAGGGGCCTCGTACGAGCAGTACTTC
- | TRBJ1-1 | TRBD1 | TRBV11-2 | CASSFDRGDTEAFF | TGTGCCAGCAGCTTCGACAGGGGGGACACTGAAGCTTTCTTT
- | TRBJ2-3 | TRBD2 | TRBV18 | CASSPPKTSGTDTQYF | TGTGCCAGCTCACCACCGAAGACTAGCGGCACAGATACGCAGTATTTT
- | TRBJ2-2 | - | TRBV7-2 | CASSLDREVDTGELFF | TGTGCCAGCAGCTTAGACAGGGAGGTCGACACCGGGGAGCTGTTTTTT
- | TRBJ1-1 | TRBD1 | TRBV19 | CASMDRENTEAFF | TGTGCCAGTATGGACAGGGAGAACACTGAAGCTTTCTTT
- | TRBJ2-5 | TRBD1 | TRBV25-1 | CASSEYPLDRVQTQYF | TGTGCCAGCAGTGAATACCCCCTAGACAGGGTACAGACCCAGTACTTC
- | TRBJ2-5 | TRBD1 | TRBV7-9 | CASSLYGTEETQYF | TGTGCCAGCAGCTTGTACGGGACAGAAGAGACCCAGTACTTC
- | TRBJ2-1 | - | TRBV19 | CASVIRNEQFF | TGTGCCAGTGTAATAAGGAATGAGCAGTTCTTC
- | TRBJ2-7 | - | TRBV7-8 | CASSLGSGQLYEQYF | TGTGCCAGCAGCTTAGGTAGCGGACAACTCTACGAGCAGTACTTC
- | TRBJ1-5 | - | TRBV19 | CASSIAVQGGQPQHF | TGTGCCAGTAGTATAGCGGTTCAGGGAGGTCAGCCCCAGCATTTT
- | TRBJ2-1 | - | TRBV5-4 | CASSLMTGVGNEQFF | TGTGCCAGCAGCTTGATGACGGGAGTAGGGAATGAGCAGTTCTTC
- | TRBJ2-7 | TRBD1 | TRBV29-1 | CSGGQGPFSYEQYF | TGCAGCGGGGGACAGGGACCTTTCTCCTACGAGCAGTACTTC
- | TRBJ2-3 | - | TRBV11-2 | CASSLNRGGTQYF | TGTGCCAGCAGCTTAAACAGGGGAGGTACGCAGTATTTT
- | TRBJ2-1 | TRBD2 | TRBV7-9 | CASSALAGGPIEQFF | TGTGCCAGCAGCGCTCTAGCGGGAGGGCCGATTGAGCAGTTCTTC
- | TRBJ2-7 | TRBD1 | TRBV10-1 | CASSESAGGEQYF | TGCGCCAGCAGTGAGTCGGCAGGGGGCGAGCAGTACTTC
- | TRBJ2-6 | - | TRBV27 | CASSHTGPGANVLTF | TGTGCCAGCAGTCATACAGGGCCCGGGGCCAACGTCCTGACTTTC
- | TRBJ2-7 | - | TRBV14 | CASSQAFYEQYF | TGTGCCAGCAGCCAAGCATTCTACGAGCAGTACTTC
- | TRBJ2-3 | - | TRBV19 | CASREPPSSTQYF | TGTGCCAGTAGGGAGCCCCCCTCCAGTACGCAGTATTTT
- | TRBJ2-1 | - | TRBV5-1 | CASSLFLADFYNEQFF | TGCGCCAGCAGCTTGTTCTTAGCGGACTTCTACAATGAGCAGTTCTTC
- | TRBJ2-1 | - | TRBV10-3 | CAISEKHSYDNEQFF | TGTGCCATCAGTGAGAAACACTCATACGACAATGAGCAGTTCTTC
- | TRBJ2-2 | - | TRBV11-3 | CASSRVFGPGGELFF | -
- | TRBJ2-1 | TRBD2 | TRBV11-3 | CASSSGLAGVSSDEQFF | TGTGCCAGCAGCTCCGGATTAGCGGGAGTAAGTAGCGATGAGCAGTTCTTC
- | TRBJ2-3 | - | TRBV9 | CASSDTPSRPGTDTQYF | TGTGCCAGCAGCGACACACCCTCACGCCCCGGCACAGATACGCAGTATTTT
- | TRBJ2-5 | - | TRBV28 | CASSQRTLLGQETQYF | TGTGCCAGCAGTCAAAGGACCCTTCTCGGCCAAGAGACCCAGTACTTC
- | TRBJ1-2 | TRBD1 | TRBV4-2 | CASSQGAGGGGYTF | TGTGCCAGCAGCCAAGGCGCAGGGGGAGGAGGCTACACCTTC
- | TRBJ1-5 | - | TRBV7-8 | CASSFLDRDQPQHF | TGTGCCAGCAGCTTTTTGGACCGCGATCAGCCCCAGCATTTT
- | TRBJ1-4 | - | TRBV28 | CASSFPATNEKLFF | TGTGCCAGCAGTTTTCCCGCAACTAATGAAAAACTGTTTTTT
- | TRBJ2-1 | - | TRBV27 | CASSLSPNEQFF | TGTGCCAGCAGTTTATCACCCAATGAGCAGTTCTTC
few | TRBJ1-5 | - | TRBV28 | CASSLDTLNQPQHF | TGTGCCAGCAGCCTGGACACCCTAAATCAGCCCCAGCATTTT
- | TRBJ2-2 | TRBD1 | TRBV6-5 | CASSPGTGVVGELFF | TGTGCCAGCAGTCCCGGGACAGGGGTCGTGGGGGAGCTGTTTTTT
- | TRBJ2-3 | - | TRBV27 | CASSTGTAAYDTQYF | TGTGCCAGCAGTACCGGGACGGCCGCTTACGACACGCAGTATTTT
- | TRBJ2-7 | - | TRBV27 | CASSLYPTYEQYF | TGTGCCAGCAGTTTATACCCAACCTACGAGCAGTACTTC
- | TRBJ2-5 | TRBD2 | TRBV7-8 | CASSKGLAEETQYF | TGTGCCAGCAGCAAGGGGCTAGCGGAAGAGACCCAGTACTTC
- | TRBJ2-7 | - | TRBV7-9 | CASSSGPEQYF | TGTGCCAGCAGCTCAGGGCCTGAGCAGTACTTC
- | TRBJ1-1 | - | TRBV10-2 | CASRMGNTEAFF | TGCGCCAGCAGGATGGGAAACACTGAAGCTTTCTTT
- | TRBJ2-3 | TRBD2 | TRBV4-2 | CASSQNLAGGEGDTQYF | TGTGCCAGCAGCCAAAACCTAGCGGGAGGGGAAGGGGATACGCAGTATTTT
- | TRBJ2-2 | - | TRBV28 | CASSLEGSTGELFF | TGTGCCAGCAGTTTAGAGGGGTCCACCGGGGAGCTGTTTTTT
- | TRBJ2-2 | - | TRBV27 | CASRGSGQPDTGELFF | TGTGCCAGCAGGGGTTCTGGACAGCCGGACACCGGGGAGCTGTTTTTT
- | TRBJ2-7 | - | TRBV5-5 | CASSPGVEQYF | TGTGCCAGCAGCCCAGGGGTCGAGCAGTACTTC
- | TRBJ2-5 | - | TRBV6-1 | CASSESPGTMETQYF | TGTGCCAGCAGTGAATCGCCAGGAACGATGGAGACCCAGTACTTC
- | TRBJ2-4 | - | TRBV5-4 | CASSFSGPDIQYF | TGTGCCAGCAGCTTTTCTGGCCCTGACATTCAGTACTTC
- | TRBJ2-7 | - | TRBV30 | CAWSVLGGLYEQYF | TGTGCCTGGAGTGTACTCGGGGGGCTATACGAGCAGTACTTC
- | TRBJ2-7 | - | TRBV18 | CASSPTEPRRYSYEQYF | TGTGCCAGCTCACCCACAGAACCCCGACGGTACTCCTACGAGCAGTACTTC
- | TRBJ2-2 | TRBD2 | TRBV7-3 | CASSLTHRSGSNIGELFF | TGTGCCAGCAGCTTAACGCATAGGAGCGGGAGTAATATCGGGGAGCTGTTTTTT
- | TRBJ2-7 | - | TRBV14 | CASSQDAYASYEQYF | TGTGCCAGCAGCCAAGACGCTTACGCGTCCTACGAGCAGTACTTC
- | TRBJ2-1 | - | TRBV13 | CASSSWRRSNNEQFF | TGTGCCAGCAGCTCCTGGCGGCGGAGTAACAATGAGCAGTTCTTC
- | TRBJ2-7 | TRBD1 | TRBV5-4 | CASSLGQGAYEQYF | TGTGCCAGCAGCTTGGGACAGGGGGCCTACGAGCAGTACTTC
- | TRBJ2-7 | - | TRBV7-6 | CASSSGEWEETYEQYF | TGTGCCAGCAGCTCGGGCGAGTGGGAGGAGACCTACGAGCAGTACTTC
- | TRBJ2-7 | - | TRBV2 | CASSEGSAYEQYF | TGTGCCAGCAGTGAGGGCAGCGCCTACGAGCAGTACTTC
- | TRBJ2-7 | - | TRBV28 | CASSPFRGYYEQYF | TGTGCCAGCAGTCCCTTCCGGGGGTACTACGAGCAGTACTTC
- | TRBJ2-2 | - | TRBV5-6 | CASSLELGELFF | TGTGCCAGCAGCTTGGAGCTCGGGGAGCTGTTTTTT
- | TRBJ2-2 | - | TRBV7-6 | CASSPSPNTGELFF | TGTGCCAGCAGCCCCTCGCCGAACACCGGGGAGCTGTTTTTT